The 8 T cell receptor beta chains given below trace back to one sample, sequenced in a study of T cell responses to AZD1222 COVID-19 vaccine. Produced via immunoSEQ multiplex PCR; TCRdb's table is partial and in-frame only. The table lists some 48,000 clones, 86% of them singletons. This material consisted of peripheral blood, taken 28 days after the second AZD1222 dose. Receptor source: an adult who received the AZD1222 COVID-19 vaccine.

The count of this clone is one. The V call is TRBV19, the J call TRBJ2-7, with 8 bases fitting TRBD1. J gave up 6 bases and V 3 bases, and 4 bases lay outside the gene matches. CDR3 length: 13 residues. The germline gives CDR1 LNHDA, CDR2 SQIVND (reference sequence). The CDR3 region has the DNA TGTGCCAGTAGTATCCGGGACAGGTTCGAGCAGTACTTC. It is translated as CASSIRDRFEQYF.

This clone occurred a few times. The chain has TRBV7-9 and TRBJ2-1; the D is unclear. Germline V gives CDR1 SEHNR, CDR2 FQNEAQ (reference sequence). V dropped 6 bases and J dropped 0 bases, with 12 bases sitting between them. CDR3 length equals 15 residues. The DNA of the CDR3 is TGTGCCAGCAGGCCATCTAGAAGCTCCTACAATGAGCAGTTCTTC. The encoded protein is CASRPSRSSYNEQFF.

The gene calls are TRBV9 and TRBJ1-6; 7 bases agree with TRBD1. The V gene's germline CDR1 is SGDLS and CDR2 YYNGEE. This CDR3 is built from 17 residues. The ends lost 0 bases at V and 6 bases at J; junction bases unmatched: 9. This CDR3 reads CASSVAGRGPGNSPLHF. CDR3 coding DNA: TGTGCCAGCAGCGTAGCCGGAAGGGGGCCTGGTAATTCACCCCTCCACTTT.

The V gene is TRBV25-1, the J gene TRBJ2-7, with D maybe TRBD2 (7 bases). V dropped 4 bases and J dropped 2 bases, with 15 bases sitting between them. This CDR3 spans 15 amino acids. Germline CDR1 and CDR2: MGHDK and SYGVNS. CDR3: CASSAPGGTTYEQYF. In nucleotides, the CDR3 is TGTGCCAGCAGTGCCCCCGGGGGGACAACCTACGAGCAGTACTTC.

This clone has only one observation. The chain joins TRBV1 to TRBJ1-1; the table names TRBD1, a call not compared with the DNA. TRBV1 is reported as a pseudogene. The CDR3 covers 15 residues. CDR3 amino acids: CTSRHRGREEAEAFF. Written as DNA, the CDR3 is TGCACCAGCAGGCACAGGGGGCGTGAAGAGGCTGAAGCTTTCTTT.

For the CDR3, the DNA is TGCGCCAGACTAGCGGGAGGTCCCAATGAGCAGTTCTTC. It translates to CARLAGGPNEQFF. The chain employs TRBV10-1 and TRBJ2-1; 12 nucleotides agree with TRBD2. V trimming: 9 bases; J trimming: 6 bases; junction bases outside the gene matches: 3. The germline V gene has CDR1 WNHNN and CDR2 SYGVQD (reference sequence). This CDR3 contains 13 residues.

The gene calls are TRBV5-1 and TRBJ2-1, with D maybe TRBD2 (6 bases). Germline lookup yields CDR1 SGHRS and CDR2 YFSETQ. V lost 0 bases and J 9 bases, leaving 22 bases between the germline ends. The CDR3 length is 17 residues. The chain's CDR3 is CASSLGLGSSAKGEQFF. DNA of the CDR3: TGCGCCAGCAGCTTGGGACTAGGGAGTTCAGCTAAGGGTGAGCAGTTCTTC.

The J gene is TRBJ2-1, the V gene TRBV7-2; D is undetermined. Germline values: CDR1 SGHTA, CDR2 FQGNSA. The length of the CDR3 is 14 residues. Trimming left V 9 bases short and J 0 bases short, with 12 bases between. The CDR3 bases are TGTGCCAGTAATACGCCGTCCTCCTACAATGAGCAGTTCTTC. Amino acid sequence: CASNTPSSYNEQFF.